This T cell receptor beta chain was recorded in a study of molecular identifiers for immune sequencing clone quantification. Study-wide results and caveats: Spike-in Jurkat TCR RNA from a single cell reportedly registered among about a million naive cells. The share of molecules held by clones above 20 RNA copies was over 98% in effector cells and under 1% in naive cells.

This clonotype was found many times. Antigen unknown. Bulk TCR libraries used previously described methods and listed TCR primers. TCRdb passed the PCR reads through MiXCR, listing each CDR3 protein once. The sample includes over 300,000 distinct CDR3 sequences, 24% seen only once; the top ten take approximately 0.74%. The CDR3 totals 14 residues. Trimming at V came to 5 bases and at J to 8 bases, leaving 5 bases not matched to a gene. Germline CDR1 and CDR2: MNHNY and SVGAGI (reference sequence). Specimen: naive CD8+ T cells from blood, with Jurkat cell RNA spiked in. The subset is: FACS-sorted CD8+CD4-CCR7+CD45RA+ naive T cells. The clonotype comes from a human donor in good health. Some libraries in this study had Jurkat cell RNA spiked in. The genes are TRBV6-6 and TRBJ2-1, with TRBD1 matching over 11 bases. CDR3 region: CASSAGTGGYEQFF. The CDR3 DNA sequence: TGTGCCAGCAGTGCCGGGACAGGGGGTTATGAGCAGTTCTTC.